The entry below gives a single TCR beta chain sequence along with its context. Its antigen remains unknown. This specimen comes from a study of blood T cells in healthy people across ages. Findings and limits, study-wide: Naive CD4+ cell counts and diversity both ran higher in long-lived than in aged donors.

A J-beta primer mix and a sample-barcoded 5' primer were used in a second PCR of roughly 7 to 12 cycles. Using its own MiXCR run on the 5' RACE reads, TCRdb lists one record per CDR3 protein. The sample lists 1 million to 1.2 million distinct CDR3 sequences; 35% to 45% were seen once. Staff drew around 10 milliliters of peripheral blood from each donor. This sequence originates from a man aged 18 to 35 in good health. The source material was blood.

This CDR3 is CSARDPRDRGSYNEQFF. CDR3 in DNA: TGCAGTGCTAGAGATCCCCGGGACAGGGGGAGCTACAATGAGCAGTTCTTC. V gene TRBV20-1 combines with J gene TRBJ2-1, with 11 bases that match TRBD1. Trimming cost V 0 bases and J 3 bases; bases outside gene matches: 7. This CDR3 has 17 residues. Looked up from germline, CDR1 is DFQATT and CDR2 is SNEGSKA (reference sequence).